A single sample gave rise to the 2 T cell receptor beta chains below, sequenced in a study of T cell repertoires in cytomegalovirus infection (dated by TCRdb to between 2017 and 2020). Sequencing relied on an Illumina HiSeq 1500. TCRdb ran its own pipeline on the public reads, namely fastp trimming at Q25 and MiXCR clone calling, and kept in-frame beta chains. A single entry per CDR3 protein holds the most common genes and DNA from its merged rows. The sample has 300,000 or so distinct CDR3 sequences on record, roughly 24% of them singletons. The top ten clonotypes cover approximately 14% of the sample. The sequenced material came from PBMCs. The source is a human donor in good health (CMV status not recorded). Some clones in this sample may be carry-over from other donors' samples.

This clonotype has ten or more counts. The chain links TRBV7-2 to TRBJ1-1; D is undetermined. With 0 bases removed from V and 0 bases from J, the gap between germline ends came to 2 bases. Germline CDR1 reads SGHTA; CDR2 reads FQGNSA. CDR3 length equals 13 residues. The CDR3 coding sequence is TGTGCCAGCAGCTTAGCCCTGAACACTGAAGCTTTCTTT. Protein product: CASSLALNTEAFF.

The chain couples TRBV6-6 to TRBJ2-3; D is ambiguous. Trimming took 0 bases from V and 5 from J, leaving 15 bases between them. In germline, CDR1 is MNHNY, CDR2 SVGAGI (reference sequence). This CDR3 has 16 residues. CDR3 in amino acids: CASSYSSARSEDTQYF. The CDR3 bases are TGTGCCAGCAGTTACTCATCTGCGAGGTCGGAAGATACGCAGTATTTT.